The sequence of this TCR beta chain was determined in a study of neurological immune-mediated disorders. In TCRdb, the 5' RACE reads were re-called with MiXCR into one record per CDR3 protein. The repertoire holds some 30,000 distinct CDR3 sequences, with approximately 22% as singletons. The CDR3 length is 18 residues. J lost 0 bases, V lost 5 bases, and 16 bases had no gene match. Germline V gene sequence: CDR1 DFQATT, CDR2 SNEGSKA (reference sequence). This clonotype has a count of ten or more. This clonotype was obtained from a man over 45 with HTLV-1-associated myelopathy (HAM/TSP). The chain joins TRBV20-1 to TRBJ2-1, with 7 bases that match TRBD2. Sequenced: CD4+ T cells from blood. In nucleotides, the CDR3 is TGCAGTGCTGGAGGGCCGTCTAGCGGTGCGAGCTCCTACAATGAGCAGTTCTTC. This translates into CSAGGPSSGASSYNEQFF.